This TCR beta chain was documented in a study of blood T cell repertoires in COVID-19. Study at large: Both acute and convalescent COVID-19 samples were obtained from the United States, Italy and Spain.

Original methodology: Scientists estimated how many nucleated cells there were by amplifying reference gene primers. Here immunoSEQ multiplex PCR was the method, and the copy in TCRdb shows in-frame clones only, minus some. V, J and clone size derive from that table, while D and trimming were established from the DNA sequence. The table shows 250,000 or so clones, with about 90% occurring only once. Living in about two dozen US areas, the participants were between roughly 18 and 89 years of age. Participant-reported clinical history was the basis for cohort assignment. This CDR3 has 17 residues. Germline lookup yields CDR1 LNHDA and CDR2 SQIVND (reference sequence). V was clipped by 3 bases and J by 0 bases; unmatched bases: 8.

The chain joins TRBV19 to TRBJ1-2, with 9 bases fitting TRBD1. Input material: PBMCs or T cells enriched from blood (not recorded which). This TCR derives from a human donor in a cohort exposed to, infected with or recovered from COVID-19 (not recorded which). The donor label of this sample is uncertain. CDR3 nucleotide sequence: TGTGCCAGTAGTATGGGATGGTGGGACAGGGCTAACTATGGCTACACCTTC. Translation gives CASSMGWWDRANYGYTF.